This T cell receptor beta chain was found in a study of beta chain features in type 1 diabetes. Study overall: Examined across all samples were just under 110,000,000 sorted cells.

Every single donor gave one heparinised blood draw, and these averaged about 100 mL. The study's findings and limits: Moderate yet significant TCRB CDR3 shortening was seen in Type 1 diabetes patients in all four CD4+ subsets. For patients, the naive, central memory and Treg TCRB repertoires appeared more alike than for healthy donors.

Every bit of the isolated RNA underwent reverse transcription, so sequencing read expressed TCRB transcripts. This table comes from immunoSEQ multiplex PCR, and its TCRdb copy is limited to in-frame clones, with some not included. The data contain almost 350,000 clones, 8% of them singletons. This clone has just a few counts. Antigen: not known. The receptor's source is a young woman in good health. Sequenced input: central memory CD4+ T cells from blood.

CDR3 nucleotide sequence: TGTGCCAGCAGCGTAGAGAGCGGGAAGGGGGAGCTGTTTTTT. Protein sequence: CASSVESGKGELFF. The chain has TRBV9 and TRBJ2-2, with 7 bases that match TRBD2. Trimming at V came to 0 bases and at J to 8 bases, leaving 4 bases not matched to a gene. This CDR3 is built from 14 residues. Per germline, CDR1 SGDLS and CDR2 YYNGEE.